This paragraph reports one T cell receptor beta chain. A much bigger clone sits one base away, suggesting this may be a read error. Other DNA sequences in this sample translate to the same CDR3. The sample is drawn from a study of blood T cell repertoires in COVID-19. Germline V lookup: CDR1 MNHNS, CDR2 SASEGT. This CDR3 is 15 amino acids long. V lost 2 bases to trimming and J lost 2 bases; unmatched junction nucleotides: 0. Under the authors' procedure: Reference gene primer amplification gave estimated nucleated cell counts. Measured with immunoSEQ multiplex PCR; TCRdb has only the in-frame clones, and not every one. V and J calls and clone size are those listed in that table; D and trimming were worked out from the DNA. The table lists roughly 290,000 clones, approximately 86% of them singletons.

The V call is TRBV6-1, the J call TRBJ2-5, with 12 bases matching TRBD2. This receptor was obtained from a woman aged 25 to 45 who had recovered from COVID-19. Specimen: peripheral blood. CDR3 sequence: CASSELAGGQETQYF. Here the CDR3 DNA reads TGTGCCAGCAGTGAACTAGCGGGAGGGCAAGAGACCCAGTACTTC.